Sequencing of this TCR beta chain was carried out in a study of CD8+CD57+ T cells in acquired aplastic anemia. Study-wide context: Mean DNA quantity obtained from sorted CD4+ and CD8+ cells was approximately 3 ug.

The template used for profiling TCR beta VDJ and CDR3 was genomic DNA. From the reads, TCRdb called clonotypes with MiXCR, one entry per CDR3 protein. The table lists 250,000 to 300,000 distinct CDR3 sequences, around three fifths of them singletons, with 1% to 1.5% in the top ten. V was shortened by 4 bases and J by 6 bases, with 16 bases between the two germline ends. Germline assignment: CDR1 SQVTM and CDR2 ANQGSEA. This CDR3 spans 13 amino acids. Before being chosen for sequencing, patients had shown CD8+CD57+ cell expansion by flow cytometry. The sequencing input was sorted CD4+, CD8+, or CD8+CD57+ T cells (not recorded which) from PBMCs. This sequence originates from a human donor with aplastic anemia. The chain uses TRBV29-1 and TRBJ2-7, with D perhaps TRBD1 (6 bases). The CDR3 reads CSVGAGQLSEQYF. CDR3 bases: TGCAGCGTTGGTGCCGGACAGCTCTCCGAGCAGTACTTC.